The 26 T cell receptor beta chains below were found in one sample sequenced in a study of control samples from healthy donors and cancer patients. Here immunoSEQ multiplex PCR was the method, and the copy in TCRdb shows in-frame clones only, minus some. The sample shows tens of thousands of clones, 90% to 95% of them seen only once. The sample comprised blood. Receptors originate from a woman under 40 in good health.

Concerning this clone: The sample holds other DNA sequences that translate to the same CDR3. J is TRBJ1-1 and V is TRBV6-5; D ambiguous. Trimming pared 5 bases from V and 1 base from J, leaving 5 bases between. The CDR3 has 12 amino acids. CDR1 MNHEY and CDR2 SVGAGI come from the germline V gene. The CDR3 DNA follows: TGTGCCAGCAGTAGACAGAACACTGAAGCTTTCTTT. Translation gives CASSRQNTEAFF.

The chain is built from TRBV29-1 and TRBJ1-2; tentative D call: TRBD1 (5 bases). V lost 6 bases, J lost 1 base, and 15 bases lay in between. This CDR3 contains 14 residues. CDR1 SQVTM and CDR2 ANQGSEA come from the germline V gene. This CDR3 is CSVVPGAINYGYTF. In DNA form, the CDR3 reads TGCAGCGTCGTCCCCGGGGCGATTAACTATGGCTACACCTTC.

This clone was seen a single time. This rearrangement joins TRBV2 to TRBJ2-7; D unresolved. Germline V gene data show CDR1 as SNHLY and CDR2 as FYNNEI. The CDR3 spans 14 residues. V was pared by 3 bases and J by 3 bases, with 12 bases between. As DNA, the CDR3 is TGTGCCAGCAGTGAGTCTGGGGTATTCTACGAGCAGTACTTC. It yields the protein CASSESGVFYEQYF.

This chain connects TRBV7-6 to TRBJ2-3; D possibly corresponds to TRBD1 (6 bases). CDR3 length: 17 amino acids. The germline V and J ends were trimmed by 4 bases and 2 bases, with 19 bases remaining between them. CDR1 is SGHVS and CDR2 is FNYEAQ in the germline V gene. The CDR3 region is CASSSPTSGETTDTQYF. CDR3 DNA sequence: TGTGCCAGCAGCTCCCCGACCTCAGGGGAGACCACAGATACGCAGTATTTT.

The chain combines TRBV19 with TRBJ1-5; D is possibly TRBD1 (6 bases). CDR3 length: 15 residues. CDR1 is LNHDA and CDR2 is SQIVND in the germline V gene (reference sequence). V lost 10 bases to trimming and J lost 0 bases, with 16 bases between them. The CDR3 region is CAIPWGPYSNQPQHF. The CDR3 coding sequence is TGTGCCATCCCTTGGGGGCCCTATAGCAATCAGCCCCAGCATTTT.

V and J are TRBV6-4 and TRBJ2-3; D call uncertain. The V end was cut by 2 bases, the J end by 6 bases, with 9 bases between. Germline V gene sequence: CDR1 MRHNA, CDR2 SNTAGT. This CDR3 is built from 13 residues. CDR3: CASSDGPADTQYF. CDR3 DNA sequence: TGTGCCAGCAGTGACGGACCCGCCGATACGCAGTATTTT.

V and J are TRBV24-1 and TRBJ1-5; the D gene is possibly TRBD1 (6 bases). The CDR3 covers 13 residues. Germline CDR1 reads KGHDR; CDR2 reads SFDVKD. The ends were cut back, 5 bases at V and 9 bases at J, with 13 bases in the middle. DNA of the CDR3: TGTGCCACCAGTGGAGGCGGGGGCCTGCCCCAGCATTTT. It yields the protein CATSGGGGLPQHF.

This clone was counted a single time. This sequence joins TRBV29-1 and TRBJ2-7, with TRBD2 as a possible D gene (5 bases). From germline, CDR1 is SQVTM and CDR2 ANQGSEA. The CDR3 covers 13 residues. The ends were cut back, 1 base at V and 2 bases at J, with 9 bases in the middle. The CDR3 spells CSVEAGIPYEQYF. As DNA, the CDR3 is TGCAGCGTTGAAGCGGGGATTCCCTACGAGCAGTACTTC.

The V and J genes are TRBV6-5 and TRBJ1-2; no clear D. With 5 bases removed from V and 1 base from J, the gap between germline ends came to 14 bases. CDR1 is MNHEY and CDR2 is SVGAGI in the germline V gene. The CDR3 spans 15 residues. DNA for the CDR3: TGTGCCAGCAGTACTAGGGCCTCCATTAACTATGGCTACACCTTC. Translating gives CASSTRASINYGYTF.

V is TRBV27 and J is TRBJ1-2; possibly TRBD1 for D (5 bases). With 3 bases removed from V and 8 bases from J, the gap between germline ends came to 13 bases. CDR3 length: 13 amino acids. In germline, CDR1 is MNHEY, CDR2 SMNVEV (reference sequence). CDR3 nucleotides: TGTGCCAGCAGTTTGCAGGGAGCGGACGGCTACACCTTC. Translated: CASSLQGADGYTF.

This chain links TRBV6-6 with TRBJ1-4; D is undetermined. The CDR3 covers 11 residues. The ends were cut back, 2 bases at V and 8 bases at J, with 3 bases in the middle. Germline CDR1 MNHNY, CDR2 SVGAGI (reference sequence). The CDR3 protein is CASSYGEKLFF. In DNA form, the CDR3 reads TGTGCCAGCAGTTACGGGGAAAAACTGTTTTTT.

The rearrangement joins TRBV19 to TRBJ2-7, with D perhaps matching TRBD2 (6 bases). Germline V gives CDR1 LNHDA, CDR2 SQIVND (reference sequence). Trimming removed 6 bases at V and 2 bases at J, with 11 bases between. CDR3 length: 13 amino acids. CDR3 sequence (DNA): TGTGCCAGTAGGGGGACTTTTACCTACGAGCAGTACTTC. This sequence encodes CASRGTFTYEQYF.

The genes are TRBV7-8 and TRBJ2-7, with 8 bases fitting TRBD1. Per germline, CDR1 SGHVS and CDR2 FQNEAQ. This CDR3 has 14 residues. Losses at the gene ends were 5 bases for V and 4 bases for J; bases not matched to a gene: 7. This chain's CDR3 is CASSADRGTYEQYF. The CDR3 nucleotides are TGTGCCAGCAGCGCTGACAGGGGAACGTACGAGCAGTACTTC.

The chain carries TRBV28 and TRBJ1-2; 8 nucleotides line up with TRBD1. The CDR3 consists of 17 residues. Germline CDR1 reads MDHEN; CDR2 reads SYDVKM. J lost 3 bases, V lost 2 bases, and 11 bases had no gene match. For the CDR3, the DNA is TGTGCCAGCAGTTTACCTTGGACAGGGCCAGCTTACTATGGCTACACCTTC. Translated, it gives CASSLPWTGPAYYGYTF.

The CDR3 nucleotides read TGTGCCAGCAGCGGGCGGGACCCTATAACCCTCCACTTT. Its protein product is CASSGRDPITLHF. The V gene is TRBV9, the J gene TRBJ1-6; possible D gene TRBD1, 5 bases. The CDR3 contains 13 residues. In germline, CDR1 is SGDLS, CDR2 YYNGEE. V was pared by 3 bases and J by 14 bases, with 15 bases between.

The chain employs TRBV28 and TRBJ1-1, with a possible D match to TRBD1 (6 bases). The CDR3 runs 14 residues. Germline V gene data show CDR1 as MDHEN and CDR2 as SYDVKM. V lost 5 bases to trimming and J lost 1 base, with 11 bases between them. DNA for the CDR3: TGTGCCAGCAGTCAGCCCAGGGGGAACACTGAAGCTTTCTTT. This encodes CASSQPRGNTEAFF. Variable domain in full (rest from reference TRBV28 and TRBJ1-1): DVKVTQSSRYLVKRTGEKVFLECVQDMDHENMFWYRQDPGLGLRLIYFSYDVKMKEKGDIPEGYSVSREKKERFSLILESASTNQTSMYLCASSQPRGNTEAFFGQGTRLTVV.

The chain couples TRBV5-4 to TRBJ2-3, with 12 bases that match TRBD2. J lost 8 bases, V lost 5 bases, and 9 bases had no gene match. The germline CDR1 and CDR2 sequences are SGHNT and YYREEE (reference sequence). The CDR3 is 15 amino acids. CDR3 protein: CASSPLLAGGSTQYF. CDR3 nucleotide sequence: TGTGCCAGCAGTCCGCTCCTAGCGGGGGGGAGTACGCAGTATTTT. Full variable domain (outside the CDR3, taken from reference TRBV5-4 and TRBJ2-3): ETGVTQSPTHLIKTRGQQVTLRCSSQSGHNTVSWYQQALGQGPQFIFQYYREEENGRGNFPPRFSGLQFPNYSSELNVNALELDDSALYLCASSPLLAGGSTQYFGPGTRLTVL.

This clone showed up just once. The chain carries TRBV7-9 and TRBJ1-2, with 7 nucleotides matching TRBD1. Trimming removed 5 bases from V and 2 bases from J; junction bases left unmatched: 8. CDR3 length equals 15 residues. Germline V gene lookup returns CDR1 SEHNR and CDR2 FQNEAQ (reference sequence). Here the CDR3 DNA reads TGTGCCAGCAGCCTAAACAGGGGTTCAAACTATGGCTACACCTTC. The encoded protein is CASSLNRGSNYGYTF.

J is TRBJ2-1 and V is TRBV20-1; 13 bases agree with TRBD2. The CDR3 is 18 amino acids. With V trimmed by 3 bases and J by 10 bases, 18 bases remained unmatched. Germline V CDR1 and CDR2: DFQATT, SNEGSKA (reference sequence). The CDR3 region is CSASKYGLAGDVGWEQFF. The CDR3 nucleotides are TGCAGTGCTAGTAAATACGGACTAGCGGGAGATGTGGGTTGGGAGCAGTTCTTC.

CDR3 coding DNA: TGTGCCAGCAGCCAACTAGCGGGAGTGGGAAACACCGGGGAGCTGTTTTTT. The encoded protein is CASSQLAGVGNTGELFF. V is TRBV5-4 and J is TRBJ2-2, with 11 bases fitting TRBD2. The CDR3 is made up of 17 amino acids. V was pared by 4 bases and J by 2 bases, with 7 bases of the junction left unmatched. Germline V gene lookup returns CDR1 SGHNT and CDR2 YYREEE (reference sequence).

The chain joins TRBV7-3 to TRBJ2-2, with D possibly being TRBD2 (6 bases). Trimming removed 2 bases at V and 5 bases at J, with 6 bases between. CDR1 and CDR2 from the germline V gene are SGHTA and FQGTGA. The CDR3 is made up of 13 amino acids. This CDR3 is CASSLAGTGELFF. CDR3 DNA sequence: TGTGCCAGCAGCTTAGCGGGGACCGGGGAGCTGTTTTTT.

This clone was counted once. J is TRBJ1-2 and V is TRBV7-9; perhaps TRBD1 as D (6 bases). The germline V gene has CDR1 SEHNR and CDR2 FQNEAQ (reference sequence). Trimming stripped 3 bases from V and 6 bases from J, with 14 bases between. This CDR3 has 14 amino acids. The CDR3 DNA follows: TGTGCCAGCAGCTTCTACAGGGTCGGTGATGGCTACACCTTC. This encodes CASSFYRVGDGYTF.

The chain uses TRBV5-4 and TRBJ2-7, with 7 bases that match TRBD2. This CDR3 has 15 residues. After removal of 6 bases from V and 0 bases from J, the junction contained 9 bases not matched to a gene. Looked up from germline, CDR1 is SGHNT and CDR2 is YYREEE (reference sequence). The CDR3 reads CASTNLADPSYEQYF. In DNA, the CDR3 is TGTGCCAGCACAAATCTAGCGGACCCCTCCTACGAGCAGTACTTC.

The V and J genes are TRBV28 and TRBJ2-7, with TRBD2 matching 10 bases. V shed 6 bases and J 5 bases; nucleotides not matched to a gene: 7. The germline gives CDR1 MDHEN, CDR2 SYDVKM. This CDR3 spans 14 amino acids. The CDR3 loop reads CASSPIAGGHEQYF. DNA of the CDR3: TGTGCCAGCAGCCCAATAGCGGGGGGCCACGAGCAGTACTTC.

This clone showed up just once. The chain joins TRBV10-3 to TRBJ2-7, with TRBD2 matching 11 bases. The germline CDR1 and CDR2 sequences are ENHRY and SYGVKD. CDR3 length equals 17 residues. V shed 0 bases, J shed 0 bases, and the junction held 4 bases outside the gene matches. The CDR3 here is CAISESTSGVSSYEQYF. DNA for the CDR3: TGTGCCATCAGTGAGTCGACTAGCGGGGTGAGCTCCTACGAGCAGTACTTC.

The rearrangement uses TRBV19 and TRBJ1-1; D not resolved. CDR1 is LNHDA, CDR2 SQIVND, per germline (reference sequence). The V gene lost 4 bases and the J gene lost 0 bases, with 18 bases spanning the gap. This CDR3 has 17 residues. CDR3 coding DNA: TGTGCCAGTAGTAGTATTGACAACAAAATCATGAACACTGAAGCTTTCTTT. Its protein is CASSSIDNKIMNTEAFF.